This T cell receptor (beta chain) was sequenced during a study of T cell responses to AZD1222 COVID-19 vaccine. The study's findings and limits: Only after the peak T cell response were repertoires sampled. Rises in breadth and depth of Spike-specific TCRs came after two AZD1222 doses. Clonal diversity was possibly underestimated, and white British individuals and females predominated among donors.

The germline V and J ends were trimmed by 7 bases and 0 bases, with 10 bases remaining between them. The germline gives CDR1 SNHLY, CDR2 FYNNEI. The CDR3 consists of 15 residues. Sequencing used immunoSEQ multiplex PCR; TCRdb keeps in-frame clones, though not all of them. The sample records tens of thousands of clones, around 89% being singletons. Of note for this clone: The antigen is unknown.

The chain is built from TRBV2 and TRBJ1-6; D uncertain. Sequencing used peripheral blood, obtained 28 days after the second AZD1222 dose. This TCR derives from an adult who received the AZD1222 COVID-19 vaccine. CDR3 nucleotide sequence: TGTGCCAGCACCAAGGCCGTCTCCTATAATTCACCCCTCCACTTT. Its protein product is CASTKAVSYNSPLHF.